These T cell receptor beta chains were read from a single sample in a study of blood T cell repertoires in COVID-19. Clones were sequenced by immunoSEQ multiplex PCR, and TCRdb holds only the in-frame ones, with some missing. The table has under 250,000 clones, 83% seen once. Source material: peripheral blood. The origin of the receptors is a middle-aged woman with active or convalescent COVID-19. Both conserved end residues are part of each CDR3. The order of the fields is D gene, V gene, J gene, clone size, CDR3 DNA, CDR3 protein. D genes are given only for firm matches. For some rows the clone size is stated as once, few or many, or as a class when expanded; others skip it.

-	TRBV2	TRBJ2-7	once	TGTGCCAGCAGACTTACAGGGTACCGTTCCTACGAGCAGTACTTC	CASRLTGYRSYEQYF
-	TRBV30	TRBJ1-5	-	TGTGCCTGGAGTACGAGTAGCAATCAGCCCCAGCATTTT	CAWSTSSNQPQHF
-	TRBV24-1	TRBJ2-3	-	TGTGCCACCAGTCAGCAGGGCACAGATACGCAGTATTTT	CATSQQGTDTQYF
-	TRBV5-1	TRBJ1-4	-	TGCGCCAGCAGCAGCATTGCAACTAATGAAAAACTGTTTTTT	CASSSIATNEKLFF
TRBD2	TRBV28	TRBJ2-1	-	TGTGCCAGCAATCTCGGACTAGCGGGGGGGCCTAATGAGCAGTTCTTC	CASNLGLAGGPNEQFF
-	TRBV18	TRBJ1-2	few	TGTGCCAGCTCACCAGGCCCGCCTAACTATGGCTACACCTTC	CASSPGPPNYGYTF
TRBD1	TRBV3-1/TRBV3-2	TRBJ1-1	-	TGTGCCAGCAGCCATCATGCGACAGGGGGCATTACTGAAGCTTTCTTT	CASSHHATGGITEAFF
TRBD2	TRBV15	TRBJ2-7	-	TGTGCCACCAGCAGAGGGACTAGCTACGAGCAGTACTTC	CATSRGTSYEQYF
-	TRBV5-4	TRBJ1-4	-	TGTGCCAGCAGCCTACCTTTGCAGGGGACTAATGAAAAACTGTTTTTT	CASSLPLQGTNEKLFF
TRBD2	TRBV10-1	TRBJ2-1	-	TGCGCCAGCAGTCCCTTGACAGCCGCGGGACTAGCGGACAATGAGCAGTTCTTC	CASSPLTAAGLADNEQFF
-	TRBV7-8	TRBJ1-2	-	TGTGCCAGCAGCTCCTCAGGGCGGTCCTACTATGGCTACACCTTC	CASSSSGRSYYGYTF
-	TRBV6-1	TRBJ1-5	-	TGTGCCAGCAGTGACAGTTATAGCAATCAGCCCCAGCATTTT	CASSDSYSNQPQHF
-	TRBV19	TRBJ1-1	few	TGTGCCAGCAAACCCCGCCGGCAGGGAGGCACTGAAGCTTTCTTT	CASKPRRQGGTEAFF
-	TRBV30	TRBJ1-2	-	TGTGCCTGGAGAGGGTCGGGGGGGATCTATGGCTACACCTTC	CAWRGSGGIYGYTF
-	TRBV19	TRBJ2-7	-	TGTGCCAGTAGTGAGGTGATCTCCTCCAACGAGCAGTACTTC	CASSEVISSNEQYF
TRBD1	TRBV4-3	TRBJ1-2	-	TGCGCCAGCAGCCAAGGCTCCCAGGGGGCTAATGGCTACACCTTC	CASSQGSQGANGYTF
TRBD2	TRBV11-2	TRBJ2-1	-	TGTGCCAGCAGCCCGGGGGGGGCCTACAATGAGCAGTTCTTC	CASSPGGAYNEQFF
-	TRBV2	TRBJ2-7	-	TGTGCCAGCTCTCGAAGGGGGAAAGGCTCCTACGAGCAGTACTTC	CASSRRGKGSYEQYF
TRBD1	TRBV5-4	TRBJ2-3	once	TGTGCCAGCAGCCTAGAGGGGGCATCAGATACGCAGTATTTT	CASSLEGASDTQYF
-	TRBV4-1	TRBJ1-3	-	TGCGCCAGCAGCCAAGGGAGAGGCCTCTCTGGAAACACCATATATTTT	CASSQGRGLSGNTIYF
-	TRBV9	TRBJ1-1	once	TGTGCCAGCAGCGGAAGTACCTGGAGGAATGAAGCTTTCTTT	CASSGSTWRNEAFF
TRBD2	TRBV6-5	TRBJ2-2	-	TGTGCCAGCAGTTACTTGGCGGGAGGCCCTCCCGGGGAGCTGTTTTTT	CASSYLAGGPPGELFF
TRBD2	TRBV7-2	TRBJ2-7	-	TGTGCCAGCAGCCTTACCCTAGCGGAAGAGCAGTACTTC	CASSLTLAEEQYF
TRBD1	TRBV7-8	TRBJ1-4	few	TGTGCCAGCAGTTCCAGACAGGGGGCTATTGGTGAAAAACTGTTTTTT	CASSSRQGAIGEKLFF
-	TRBV27	TRBJ1-1	-	TGTGCCAGCAGCCTTCACGGGGAGGGATACACTGAAGCTTTCTTT	CASSLHGEGYTEAFF
-	TRBV11-3	TRBJ1-1	-	TGTGCCAGCAGCGCAGGGCCGATGAACACTGAAGCTTTCTTT	CASSAGPMNTEAFF
-	TRBV5-5	TRBJ2-3	-	TGTGCCAGCAGCTCCTACAGGGATACAGATACGCAGTATTTT	CASSSYRDTDTQYF
TRBD2	TRBV19	TRBJ2-1	few	TGTGCCAGTAGTAAGGTAACTAGCGGGGCCTACAATGAGCAGTTCTTC	CASSKVTSGAYNEQFF
TRBD1	TRBV6-1	TRBJ1-3	-	TGTGCCAGCAGTGCGTGGGGACAGGGACTTTTTGGAAACACCATATATTTT	CASSAWGQGLFGNTIYF
-	TRBV19	TRBJ1-2	-	TGTGCCAGTAGTCGGGGGAACTATGGCTACACCTTC	CASSRGNYGYTF
TRBD1	TRBV6-5	TRBJ1-1	-	TGTGCCAGCCTCATCGGGCAGGGGGTGGCTTTCTTT	CASLIGQGVAFF
-	TRBV6-1	TRBJ1-1	-	TGTGCCAGCAGTGAAAGTGAGGGAATGAACACTGAAGCTTTCTTT	CASSESEGMNTEAFF
-	TRBV24-1	TRBJ1-1	-	TGTGCCACCAGTGAACCAGGGGATAGGAGGATTACTTTCTTT	CATSEPGDRRITFF
-	TRBV7-6	TRBJ2-7	-	TGTGCCAGCAGCGCCATCAGCTCCTACGAGCAGTACTTC	CASSAISSYEQYF
-	TRBV5-1	TRBJ1-3	few	TGCGCCAGCAGCTTGGTGGGCGCCTCTGGAAACACCATATATTTT	CASSLVGASGNTIYF